The 30 T cell receptor beta chains listed next were all sequenced from one sample in a study of T cell responses to AZD1222 COVID-19 vaccine. Assay used: immunoSEQ multiplex PCR; TCRdb lists only in-frame clones, some missing. The table lists about 130,000 clones, approximately 84% of them singletons. Here the sequenced sample was peripheral blood, taken on day 0 of AZD1222 vaccination. These receptors came from an adult in good health.

This sequence joins TRBV27 and TRBJ2-3; 9 nucleotides align to TRBD1. There are 17 residues in the CDR3. The germline V gene has CDR1 MNHEY and CDR2 SMNVEV (reference sequence). Losses at the gene ends were 5 bases for V and 3 bases for J; bases not matched to a gene: 12. Here the CDR3 reads CASSPHRGRGGTDTQYF. The CDR3 DNA reads TGTGCCAGCAGTCCCCACAGGGGGCGCGGAGGTACAGATACGCAGTATTTT.

The genes are TRBV7-3 and TRBJ1-6; tentative D call: TRBD1 (6 bases). The germline V gene encodes CDR1 SGHTA and CDR2 FQGTGA. There are 15 residues in the CDR3. V was shortened by 1 base and J by 10 bases, with 14 bases between the two germline ends. The CDR3 nucleotides read TGTGCCAGCAGCTTAATGGGGGGCAGCGAATCACCCCTCCACTTT. Translating it yields CASSLMGGSESPLHF. The complete variable domain, with remaining parts taken from reference TRBV7-3 and TRBJ1-6, reads GAGVSQTPSNKVTEKGKYVELRCDPISGHTALYWYRQSLGQGPEFLIYFQGTGAADDSGLPNDRFFAVRPEGSVSTLKIQRTERGDSAVYLCASSLMGGSESPLHFGNGTRLTVT.

This clone appeared once. The chain is built from TRBV28 and TRBJ2-4; no clear D gene. V was pared by 8 bases and J by 3 bases, with 11 bases between. From germline, CDR1 is MDHEN and CDR2 SYDVKM. CDR3 length equals 13 residues. The CDR3 DNA is TGTGCCAGCGAGCGCAGTTTCAAAAACATTCAGTACTTC. It encodes CASERSFKNIQYF.

This clone showed up just a few times. The chain is built from TRBV25-1 and TRBJ2-4, with D possibly TRBD2 on 6 matching bases. The germline V and J ends were trimmed by 3 bases and 0 bases, with 9 bases remaining between them. This CDR3 has 15 residues. CDR1 is MGHDK and CDR2 is SYGVNS in the germline V gene. The CDR3 loop is CASSEGGIAKNIQYF. The CDR3 nucleotides read TGTGCCAGCAGTGAGGGGGGAATAGCCAAAAACATTCAGTACTTC.

CDR3 in amino acids: CASSFDGLNTEAFF. The CDR3 DNA reads as TGTGCCAGCAGTTTTGACGGTTTGAACACTGAAGCTTTCTTT. The chain links TRBV27 to TRBJ1-1, with unresolved D. Germline CDR1 and CDR2: MNHEY and SMNVEV (reference sequence). The CDR3 totals 14 residues. V lost 3 bases, J lost 0 bases, and 8 bases lay in between.

The CDR3 DNA is TGTGCCAGCATAGAACGGGACAGGTCTGGAGAGACCCAGTACTTC. Translation gives CASIERDRSGETQYF. The chain recombines TRBV28 with TRBJ2-5, with TRBD1 identical over 8 bases. The CDR3 runs to 15 residues. With 7 bases clipped from V and 4 bases from J, the junction kept 11 bases outside the gene matches. Germline values: CDR1 MDHEN, CDR2 SYDVKM.

This chain links TRBV28 with TRBJ2-1; D might be TRBD1 (6 bases). The V end lost 4 bases, the J end lost 3 bases, and 16 bases lay between the germline ends. Looked up from germline, CDR1 is MDHEN and CDR2 is SYDVKM. The CDR3 has 16 amino acids. The CDR3 reads CASSSGQRTLYNEQFF. The CDR3 DNA reads as TGTGCCAGCAGTTCAGGACAGCGAACCCTCTACAATGAGCAGTTCTTC.

CDR3 residues: CATSDSATGMDYGYTF. In DNA form, the CDR3 reads TGTGCCACCAGTGATTCAGCGACAGGGATGGATTATGGCTACACCTTC. V usage is TRBV24-1 and J usage is TRBJ1-2; 7 bases agree with TRBD1. V lost 2 bases and J lost 5; bases outside the gene matches: 10. Germline V gene lookup returns CDR1 KGHDR and CDR2 SFDVKD. CDR3 length equals 16 residues.

The chain couples TRBV28 to TRBJ1-1, with a possible D match to TRBD1 (6 bases). CDR3 length: 11 amino acids. The V gene's germline CDR1 is MDHEN and CDR2 SYDVKM. In nucleotides, the CDR3 is TGTTCTACAGGGTTGTCCTGGCAAGCTTTCTTT. As protein: CSTGLSWQAFF.

The chain uses TRBV5-6 and TRBJ2-2; possibly TRBD1 or TRBD2 for D (5 bases each). This CDR3 is built from 18 residues. V lost 4 bases to trimming and J lost 9 bases, with 28 bases between them. CDR1 and CDR2 (germline): SGHDT, YYEEEE. Written as DNA, the CDR3 is TGTGCCAGCAGCCCGAGTGGAAGGCTAGGACGGGGCAGTCGGGAGCTGTTTTTT. Translated, it gives CASSPSGRLGRGSRELFF.

The chain links TRBV5-1 to TRBJ2-7, with 7 nucleotides matching TRBD1. With 2 bases clipped from V and 4 bases from J, the junction kept 6 bases outside the gene matches. Per germline, CDR1 SGHRS and CDR2 YFSETQ. CDR3 length: 14 amino acids. CDR3 loop: CASSLRAGGYEQYF. The CDR3, as DNA: TGCGCCAGCAGCTTACGAGCAGGGGGTTACGAGCAGTACTTC.

The J gene is TRBJ1-2, the V gene TRBV5-6; 9 bases line up with TRBD1. The CDR3 loop spans 15 amino acids. Germline lookup yields CDR1 SGHDT and CDR2 YYEEEE. V shed 4 bases, J shed 4 bases, and the junction held 8 bases outside the gene matches. CDR3: CASSPGDRVFYGYTF. CDR3 DNA sequence: TGTGCCAGCAGCCCAGGGGACAGGGTGTTCTATGGCTACACCTTC. The entire variable domain, with the rest obtained from reference TRBV5-6 and TRBJ1-2, is as follows: DAGVTQSPTHLIKTRGQQVTLRCSPKSGHDTVSWYQQALGQGPQFIFQYYEEEERQRGNFPDRFSGHQFPNYSSELNVNALLLGDSALYLCASSPGDRVFYGYTFGSGTRLTVV.

This chain connects TRBV4-2 to TRBJ1-2; D is possibly TRBD1 (6 bases). The CDR3 extends over 14 amino acids. Germline CDR1 is LGHNA and CDR2 is YNFKEQ. The ends were cut back, 0 bases at V and 8 bases at J, with 13 bases in the middle. The CDR3: CASSQEKGVAGYTF. CDR3 nucleotide sequence: TGTGCCAGCAGCCAAGAAAAGGGGGTAGCGGGCTACACCTTC.

The rearrangement links TRBV2 to TRBJ2-2, with 7 bases fitting TRBD1. This CDR3 has 17 amino acids. V lost 2 bases to trimming and J lost 0 bases; unmatched junction nucleotides: 6. Germline V lookup: CDR1 SNHLY, CDR2 FYNNEI. The CDR3 protein is CASSERGGNSNTGELFF. The CDR3 nucleotides read TGTGCCAGCAGTGAAAGAGGGGGCAATTCGAACACCGGGGAGCTGTTTTTT.

The chain uses TRBV19 and TRBJ1-4; 9 nucleotides line up with TRBD1. Germline V gene lookup returns CDR1 LNHDA and CDR2 SQIVND (reference sequence). The V gene end was trimmed by 5 bases and the J gene end by 6 bases; junction bases not matched to a gene: 7. This CDR3 comprises 15 residues. The CDR3 region has the DNA TGTGCCAGTAGTTTTCCGACAGGGGGATATGAAAAACTGTTTTTT. Protein product: CASSFPTGGYEKLFF.

V gene TRBV7-9 combines with J gene TRBJ1-5; the D is unclear. CDR3 length equals 12 residues. V lost 5 bases, J lost 7 bases, and 9 bases lay in between. Per the germline V gene, CDR1 is SEHNR and CDR2 is FQNEAQ (reference sequence). The CDR3 here is CASSPERQPQHF. The CDR3 DNA is TGTGCCAGCAGCCCTGAACGGCAGCCCCAGCATTTT.

The V and J genes are TRBV11-3 and TRBJ1-6, with TRBD1 matching over 10 bases. After removal of 4 bases from V and 5 bases from J, the junction contained 14 bases not matched to a gene. Looked up from germline, CDR1 is SGHNT and CDR2 is YENEEA. CDR3 length equals 19 residues. CDR3 DNA: TGTGCCAGCAGCTCCTCCGGGACAGGGGTTGATGGGGATAATTCACCCCTCCACTTT. Translation: CASSSSGTGVDGDNSPLHF.

The chain employs TRBV9 and TRBJ2-1; unclear D gene. V lost 0 bases and J 3 bases, leaving 10 bases between the germline ends. The germline gives CDR1 SGDLS, CDR2 YYNGEE. The CDR3 runs to 15 residues. CDR3 nucleotide sequence: TGTGCCAGCAGCGTAGATAGTCCCGGCTACAATGAGCAGTTCTTC. Translation: CASSVDSPGYNEQFF.

The rearrangement links TRBV30 to TRBJ2-3; 12 bases map to TRBD1. Germline V CDR1 and CDR2: GTSNPN, SVGIG (reference sequence). This CDR3 has 18 residues. The V gene end was trimmed by 1 base and the J gene end by 2 bases; junction bases not matched to a gene: 10. The CDR3 reads CAWSAGTGGSTLTDTQYF. The CDR3 DNA is TGTGCCTGGAGTGCCGGGACAGGGGGCTCTACTCTCACAGATACGCAGTATTTT.

V and J are TRBV20-1 and TRBJ1-1; D uncertain. The germline V and J ends were trimmed by 6 bases and 1 base, with 6 bases remaining between them. Germline CDR1 is DFQATT and CDR2 is SNEGSKA (reference sequence). This CDR3 region has 11 residues. The DNA of the CDR3 is TGCAGTGCGCCGAGGAACACTGAAGCTTTCTTT. As protein: CSAPRNTEAFF.

The chain combines TRBV7-8 with TRBJ2-7, with 11 bases fitting TRBD2. V gave up 4 bases and J gave up 3 bases; unmatched junction bases: 8. From germline, CDR1 is SGHVS and CDR2 FQNEAQ. This CDR3 region has 16 residues. The CDR3 reads CASSSYLAGGVYEQYF. The DNA of the CDR3 is TGTGCCAGCAGCTCTTATCTAGCGGGGGGCGTCTACGAGCAGTACTTC.

The chain combines TRBV18 with TRBJ1-2, with 7 bases matching TRBD1. The CDR3 is made up of 13 amino acids. The V segment lost 6 bases and the J segment 8 bases; nucleotides outside the gene matches: 9. Germline V gene sequence: CDR1 KGHSH, CDR2 LQKENI. The CDR3 loop reads CASSLGQPLGYTF. The CDR3 region has the DNA TGTGCCAGCTCGCTGGGACAGCCACTGGGCTACACCTTC. Together with reference TRBV18 and TRBJ1-2, the CDR3 gives the full variable domain: NAGVMQNPRHLVRRRGQEARLRCSPMKGHSHVYWYRQLPEEGLKFMVYLQKENIIDESGMPKERFSAEFPKEGPSILRIQQVVRGDSAAYFCASSLGQPLGYTFGSGTRLTVV.

The J gene is TRBJ1-1, the V gene TRBV28; 8 bases are a match to TRBD1. CDR1 MDHEN and CDR2 SYDVKM come from the germline V gene. The CDR3 extends over 15 amino acids. V lost 4 bases and J lost 5; bases outside the gene matches: 9. The CDR3 nucleotides read TGTGCCAGCAGTTCGCATCGGACAGGGTCGACTGAAGCTTTCTTT. Translating gives CASSSHRTGSTEAFF.

The genes are TRBV4-1 and TRBJ1-5, with D uncertain. Trimming stripped 0 bases from V and 3 bases from J, with 15 bases between. Per germline, CDR1 MGHRA and CDR2 YSYEKL. CDR3 length equals 17 residues. In nucleotides, the CDR3 is TGCGCCAGCAGCCAAGATAACCCCCAAGGATACAATCAGCCCCAGCATTTT. Translated: CASSQDNPQGYNQPQHF.

The chain couples TRBV6-5 to TRBJ1-1; D gene ambiguous. Trimming removed 9 bases at V and 4 bases at J, with 12 bases between. CDR3 length: 12 amino acids. Looked up from germline, CDR1 is MNHEY and CDR2 is SVGAGI. CDR3 sequence (DNA): TGTGCCAGTGTCCAGGAGGGCACTGAAGCTTTCTTT. This encodes CASVQEGTEAFF.

The rearrangement uses TRBV6-5 and TRBJ2-7; D unresolved. Germline values: CDR1 MNHEY, CDR2 SVGAGI. The ends were cut back, 5 bases at V and 0 bases at J, with 14 bases in the middle. The CDR3 spans 15 residues. DNA for the CDR3: TGTGCCAGCAGTCTTTCAGGTTCTTTCTCCTACGAGCAGTACTTC. It encodes CASSLSGSFSYEQYF.

The genes are TRBV30 and TRBJ2-7, with D maybe TRBD1 (6 bases). CDR1 GTSNPN and CDR2 SVGIG come from the germline V gene (reference sequence). The CDR3 has 15 residues. Trimming left V 2 bases short and J 3 bases short, with 17 bases between. The CDR3 nucleotides read TGTGCCTGGAGTAATTTCGGGACACGGAGCTACGAGCAGTACTTC. As protein: CAWSNFGTRSYEQYF.

This chain joins TRBV19 and TRBJ2-1; TRBD2 is a possible D gene (7 bases). The CDR3 is 16 amino acids. Trimming removed 3 bases at V and 7 bases at J, with 19 bases between. CDR1 and CDR2 (germline): LNHDA, SQIVND (reference sequence). CDR3: CASSIGWGGLRNEQFF. CDR3 nucleotide sequence: TGTGCCAGTAGTATCGGGTGGGGGGGCCTCCGGAATGAGCAGTTCTTC.

In nucleotides, the CDR3 is TGTGCCAGCAGCCGTTTTCAGGGTAACGTCCTCCACTTT. Its translation is CASSRFQGNVLHF. The J gene is TRBJ1-6, the V gene TRBV2; D perhaps matches TRBD1 (5 bases). V lost 6 bases to trimming and J lost 15 bases, with 18 bases between them. The V gene's germline CDR1 is SNHLY and CDR2 FYNNEI. This CDR3 has 13 amino acids. The entire variable domain, with the rest obtained from reference TRBV2 and TRBJ1-6, is as follows: EPEVTQTPSHQVTQMGQEVILRCVPISNHLYFYWYRQILGQKVEFLVSFYNNEISEKSEIFDDQFSVERPDGSNFTLKIRSTKLEDSAMYFCASSRFQGNVLHFGNGTRLTVT.

The chain is built from TRBV12-3 or TRBV12-4 and TRBJ2-5; unclear D gene. The CDR3 is made up of 13 amino acids. Trimming removed 1 base at V and 1 base at J, with 4 bases between. Written as DNA, the CDR3 is TGTGCCAGCAGTTTAGGGGTCCAAGAGACCCAGTACTTC. Translation: CASSLGVQETQYF.